The sample holds many counts of the clone carrying this T cell receptor (beta chain). The length of the CDR3 is 15 residues. Trimming pared 2 bases from V and 2 bases from J, leaving 10 bases between. Germline CDR1 and CDR2: ENHRY and SYGVKD. This record comes from a study of regulatory T cells in long-lasting Graves disease. Noted time point: newly diagnosed GD, antithyroid drugs for less than 3 months. PBMC-extracted RNA yielded the TCR library. Each of the patients was recruited from an endocrinology department situated in Xi'an, China. Arm-PCR of CDR3 regions with iRepertoire HTBI primers generated TCR beta libraries. Each CDR3 protein is one row after TCRdb ran MiXCR on the multiplex PCR reads. The sample records around 480,000 distinct CDR3 sequences, more than 15% being singletons. This sample was shared with a second study, whose subject was T cells in Graves' hyperthyroidism and ophthalmopathy. From that study: The study used the HTBI primer set for a first-round RT-PCR of the TCR CDR3.

This sample comprised peripheral blood mononuclear cells (PBMCs), obtained at new diagnosis, from a patient treated with antithyroid drugs. The sequence came from a woman aged 35 to 59 with Graves disease. The chain uses TRBV10-3 and TRBJ1-5; possibly TRBD1 for D (6 bases). CDR3 sequence: CAISEGDMGNQPQHF. In DNA form, the CDR3 reads TGTGCCATCAGTGAGGGGGACATGGGCAATCAGCCCCAGCATTTT.